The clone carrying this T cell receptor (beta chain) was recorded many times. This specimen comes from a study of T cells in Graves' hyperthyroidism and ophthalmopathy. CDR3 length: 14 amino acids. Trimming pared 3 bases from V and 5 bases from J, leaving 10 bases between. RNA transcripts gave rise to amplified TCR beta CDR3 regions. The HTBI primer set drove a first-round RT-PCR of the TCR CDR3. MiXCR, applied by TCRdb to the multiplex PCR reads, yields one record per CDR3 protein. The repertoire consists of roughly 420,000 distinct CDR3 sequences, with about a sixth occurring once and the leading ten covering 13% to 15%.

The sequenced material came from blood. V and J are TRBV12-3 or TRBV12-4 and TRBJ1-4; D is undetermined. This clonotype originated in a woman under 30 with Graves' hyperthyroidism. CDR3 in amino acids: CASSLSGVNEKLFF. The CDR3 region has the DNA TGTGCCAGCAGTTTGTCCGGGGTAAATGAAAAACTGTTTTTT.